This entry lists 11 T cell receptor beta chains sequenced from one sample in a study of blood T cell repertoires in COVID-19. Here immunoSEQ multiplex PCR was the method, and the copy in TCRdb shows in-frame clones only, minus some. The table includes hundreds of thousands of clones, 88% detected once. Sample: peripheral blood. The receptor set was obtained from a woman in her twenties or thirties with COVID-19, enrolled during active disease.

The CDR3 loop is CASLFQTGELFF. The CDR3 nucleotides are TGTGCCAGCTTGTTTCAAACCGGGGAGCTGTTTTTT. This chain uses TRBV18 with TRBJ2-2; D call uncertain. Trimming cost V 7 bases and J 5 bases, with 8 bases left between them. Germline V lookup: CDR1 KGHSH, CDR2 LQKENI. The CDR3 has 12 residues.

The chain couples TRBV4-2 to TRBJ2-1; 10 bases are shared with TRBD2. The germline V gene has CDR1 LGHNA and CDR2 YNFKEQ. This CDR3 spans 19 amino acids. The junction had 15 bases not matched to a gene; V was cut back by 4 bases and J by 3 bases. CDR3 nucleotide sequence: TGTGCCAGCAGCCCCGCTTCTCAAGCGGGAGGGCAGATCTACAATGAGCAGTTCTTC. Its protein is CASSPASQAGGQIYNEQFF.

This chain connects TRBV6-1 to TRBJ1-1, with D perhaps matching TRBD1 (5 bases). Germline assignment: CDR1 MNHNS and CDR2 SASEGT. This CDR3 has 12 residues. V lost 3 bases and J lost 7, with 9 bases in between. In DNA, the CDR3 is TGTGCCAGCAGTGATCGGGGGGGTGAAGCTTTCTTT. Protein product: CASSDRGGEAFF.

This chain uses TRBV18 with TRBJ1-3; D remains unclear. V was cut by 3 bases and J by 8 bases, with 8 bases left in between. Germline CDR1 reads KGHSH; CDR2 reads LQKENI. The CDR3 extends over 12 amino acids. DNA for the CDR3: TGTGCCAGCTCACCGGAGGAAGACACCATATATTTT. It is translated as CASSPEEDTIYF.

The genes are TRBV2 and TRBJ2-1; 8 bases are shared with TRBD1. The J segment lost 4 bases and the V segment lost 3 bases, leaving 2 bases of the junction unmatched. Germline V gives CDR1 SNHLY, CDR2 FYNNEI. There are 14 residues in the CDR3. CDR3 amino acids: CASSEGQAYNEQFF. The CDR3, as DNA: TGTGCCAGCAGTGAGGGACAGGCGTACAATGAGCAGTTCTTC.

This clone was counted a single time. This chain links TRBV12-3 or TRBV12-4 with TRBJ1-2, with a possible D match to TRBD1 (5 bases). The CDR3 consists of 13 residues. Trimming cost V 6 bases and J 6 bases, with 14 bases left between them. CDR3: CASSPVGLDGYTF. CDR3 DNA: TGTGCCAGCAGCCCGGTGGGACTCGATGGCTACACCTTC.

The chain combines TRBV28 with TRBJ1-2, with 9 positions matching TRBD1. CDR3 length equals 13 residues. Germline loops: CDR1 MDHEN, CDR2 SYDVKM. The V gene end was trimmed by 4 bases and the J gene end by 6 bases; junction bases not matched to a gene: 3. CDR3 bases: TGTGCCAGCAGTTCCGGGGACAGGGATGGCTACACCTTC. Its protein product is CASSSGDRDGYTF.

This clone appeared a single time. The chain carries TRBV2 and TRBJ2-1; TRBD1 matches at 8 bases. The germline gives CDR1 SNHLY, CDR2 FYNNEI. J gave up 8 bases and V 4 bases, and 4 bases lay outside the gene matches. The CDR3 runs 13 residues. The CDR3, as DNA: TGTGCCAGCAGTGGGACAGGGTGGCATGAGCAGTTCTTC. Its translation: CASSGTGWHEQFF.

V is TRBV12-5 and J is TRBJ1-1; 9 bases line up with TRBD1. Germline CDR1 is LGHNT and CDR2 is FRNRAP. Trimming removed 6 bases from V and 9 bases from J; junction bases left unmatched: 5. The CDR3 runs 12 residues. Here the CDR3 reads CASGLGTGKAFF. CDR3 sequence (DNA): TGTGCTAGTGGCCTCGGGACAGGGAAAGCTTTCTTT.

V usage is TRBV20-1 and J usage is TRBJ1-2; 7 bases match TRBD1. With 5 bases clipped from V and 10 bases from J, the junction kept 4 bases outside the gene matches. The length of the CDR3 is 10 residues. CDR1 DFQATT and CDR2 SNEGSKA come from the germline V gene (reference sequence). The CDR3 loop reads CSAFTGDYTF. In DNA, the CDR3 is TGCAGTGCTTTCACAGGGGACTACACCTTC.

This chain joins TRBV5-1 and TRBJ2-5; TRBD2 matches at 14 bases. The ends lost 1 base at V and 5 bases at J; junction bases unmatched: 7. Germline assignment: CDR1 SGHRS and CDR2 YFSETQ. This CDR3 is built from 17 residues. The CDR3 region is CASSLSGLAGGTETQYF. The CDR3 nucleotides read TGCGCCAGCAGCTTGAGCGGACTAGCGGGAGGTACGGAGACCCAGTACTTC.